Below are 32 T cell receptor beta chains sequenced from a single sample in a study of shared clonotypes between healthy human individuals. Produced via immunoSEQ multiplex PCR; TCRdb's table is partial and in-frame only. The sample lists about 1.1 million clones; 60% to 80% were seen once. The sequenced sample was memory CD4+ T cells from PBMCs. As for subset: CD45RA-negative fraction. Receptors were obtained from a man aged 18 to 30 in good health. Some clones in this sample may be carry-over from other donors' samples.

This clone was counted once. The chain uses TRBV5-1 and TRBJ1-1; the D is unclear. Germline V gives CDR1 SGHRS, CDR2 YFSETQ. The CDR3 contains 14 residues. V was shortened by 0 bases and J by 0 bases, with 6 bases between the two germline ends. The CDR3 nucleotides read TGCGCCAGCAGCTTGGGCCAGGTGAACACTGAAGCTTTCTTT. Its translation: CASSLGQVNTEAFF.

Concerning this clone: Different DNA sequences within this sample yield the same CDR3. The chain recombines TRBV7-2 with TRBJ1-2; TRBD1 might be the D (5 bases). This CDR3 has 14 amino acids. The V gene's germline CDR1 is SGHTA and CDR2 FQGNSA. Trimming took 1 base from V and 0 from J, leaving 6 bases between them. The CDR3 DNA follows: TGTGCCAGCAGCTTAGGGGGCGCTAACTATGGCTACACCTTC. Its translation is CASSLGGANYGYTF.

V usage is TRBV7-9 and J usage is TRBJ1-6; D perhaps matches TRBD1 (5 bases). Per the germline V gene, CDR1 is SEHNR and CDR2 is FQNEAQ (reference sequence). Trimming removed 6 bases from V and 6 bases from J, with 12 bases in between. This CDR3 contains 14 residues. CDR3 in DNA: TGTGCCAGCAGGAACAGGAACCGTAATTCACCCCTCCACTTT. Amino acids: CASRNRNRNSPLHF. The entire variable domain, with the rest obtained from reference TRBV7-9 and TRBJ1-6, is as follows: DTGVSQNPRHKITKRGQNVTFRCDPISEHNRLYWYRQTLGQGPEFLTYFQNEAQLEKSRLLSDRFSAERPKGSFSTLEIQRTEQGDSAMYLCASRNRNRNSPLHFGNGTRLTVT.

In its sample, this clone was seen once. The chain recombines TRBV18 with TRBJ2-3; D possibly corresponds to TRBD1 (6 bases). Germline V gene sequence: CDR1 KGHSH, CDR2 LQKENI. V dropped 0 bases and J dropped 4 bases, with 14 bases sitting between them. This CDR3 region has 16 residues. The CDR3 DNA reads as TGTGCCAGCTCACCACCGGACAGATTCGCGGCAGATACGCAGTATTTT. Translating it yields CASSPPDRFAADTQYF.

The V and J genes are TRBV5-1 and TRBJ2-7; no clear D gene. Trimming pared 4 bases from V and 0 bases from J, leaving 14 bases between. CDR3 size: 15 residues. Germline V CDR1 and CDR2: SGHRS, YFSETQ. The CDR3 here is CASSRLTDGSYEQYF. CDR3 coding DNA: TGCGCCAGCAGCCGACTCACGGACGGCTCCTACGAGCAGTACTTC.

The chain links TRBV28 to TRBJ1-3; 7 nucleotides match TRBD1. Losses at the gene ends were 10 bases for V and 1 base for J; bases not matched to a gene: 7. CDR3 length: 14 amino acids. CDR1 is MDHEN, CDR2 SYDVKM, per germline. CDR3 region: CATRRQGSGNTIYF. The CDR3 nucleotides are TGTGCCACCCGCCGACAGGGATCTGGAAACACCATATATTTT.

The chain uses TRBV28 and TRBJ2-7; 7 bases line up with TRBD1. The CDR3 contains 15 residues. The ends lost 4 bases at V and 3 bases at J; junction bases unmatched: 9. Germline lookup yields CDR1 MDHEN and CDR2 SYDVKM. The CDR3 reads CASSSPGTEFYEQYF. CDR3 nucleotide sequence: TGTGCCAGCAGTTCTCCCGGGACAGAATTCTACGAGCAGTACTTC. Full variable domain (rest looked up from reference TRBV28 and TRBJ2-7): DVKVTQSSRYLVKRTGEKVFLECVQDMDHENMFWYRQDPGLGLRLIYFSYDVKMKEKGDIPEGYSVSREKKERFSLILESASTNQTSMYLCASSSPGTEFYEQYFGPGTRLTVT.

This chain links TRBV7-8 with TRBJ1-2; D unresolved. Germline CDR1 and CDR2: SGHVS and FQNEAQ. The CDR3 is 14 residues long. Trimming took off 5 bases at V and 3 bases at J, with 13 bases between the two ends. The chain's CDR3 is CASSQSGFYYGYTF. The CDR3 DNA follows: TGTGCCAGCAGCCAGAGCGGGTTTTACTATGGCTACACCTTC.

Of note for this clone: The same CDR3 can be traced to other DNA sequences in this sample. The chain recombines TRBV29-1 with TRBJ2-1, with 8 bases fitting TRBD2. The germline CDR1 and CDR2 sequences are SQVTM and ANQGSEA. After removal of 4 bases from V and 7 bases from J, the junction contained 6 bases not matched to a gene. The CDR3 is 13 amino acids. Written as DNA, the CDR3 is TGCAGCGTTGGGAGCGGGAGTGGGAATGAGCAGTTCTTC. This translates into CSVGSGSGNEQFF.

The chain uses TRBV18 and TRBJ1-2; 11 nucleotides agree with TRBD1. With V trimmed by 0 bases and J by 4 bases, 4 bases remained unmatched. The CDR3 is 16 residues long. CDR1 is KGHSH and CDR2 is LQKENI in the germline V gene. The CDR3 loop reads CASSPPGQGAGYGYTF. The CDR3 DNA reads TGTGCCAGCTCACCACCAGGACAGGGGGCCGGCTATGGCTACACCTTC. The complete variable domain, with remaining parts taken from reference TRBV18 and TRBJ1-2, reads NAGVMQNPRHLVRRRGQEARLRCSPMKGHSHVYWYRQLPEEGLKFMVYLQKENIIDESGMPKERFSAEFPKEGPSILRIQQVVRGDSAAYFCASSPPGQGAGYGYTFGSGTRLTVV.

This clone was seen a handful of times. J is TRBJ2-3 and V is TRBV27; the match to TRBD2 covers 11 bases. The CDR3 contains 21 residues. J gave up 1 base and V 3 bases, and 18 bases lay outside the gene matches. Germline V CDR1 and CDR2: MNHEY, SMNVEV (reference sequence). The CDR3 region is CASSFRRLVAGGPGRTDTQYF. Here the CDR3 DNA reads TGTGCCAGCAGTTTTCGTCGCCTGGTAGCGGGAGGGCCGGGACGCACAGATACGCAGTATTTT.

The CDR3 loop is CASSPPKGQEIHNEQFF. The CDR3 DNA is TGTGCCAGCAGTCCGCCCAAGGGACAGGAGATTCACAATGAGCAGTTCTTC. This sequence joins TRBV28 and TRBJ2-1, with 8 positions matching TRBD1. Germline loops: CDR1 MDHEN, CDR2 SYDVKM. V shed 5 bases, J shed 5 bases, and the junction held 14 bases outside the gene matches. The CDR3 is made up of 17 amino acids. Using reference TRBV28 and TRBJ2-1 for the parts outside the CDR3, the full variable domain is DVKVTQSSRYLVKRTGEKVFLECVQDMDHENMFWYRQDPGLGLRLIYFSYDVKMKEKGDIPEGYSVSREKKERFSLILESASTNQTSMYLCASSPPKGQEIHNEQFFGPGTRLTVL.

The chain links TRBV5-3 to TRBJ1-5; a weak D match, TRBD1 (5 bases). TRBV5-3 is filed as an ORF, its function uncertain. The CDR3 runs 17 residues. Trimming removed 0 bases at V and 0 bases at J, with 13 bases between. The CDR3 sequence is CARSLGQMGYSNQPQHF. The CDR3 DNA reads TGTGCCAGAAGCTTGGGACAGATGGGTTATAGCAATCAGCCCCAGCATTTT.

This clone appeared many times. This rearrangement joins TRBV27 to TRBJ2-7; TRBD2 matches 9 bases. The J segment lost 0 bases and the V segment lost 6 bases, leaving 15 bases of the junction unmatched. The CDR3 runs to 18 residues. CDR1 is MNHEY, CDR2 SMNVEV, per germline (reference sequence). Here the CDR3 DNA reads TGTGCCAGCAGGACCAGACCCCTCTTTAGCGGGAGCTCCTACGAGCAGTACTTC. It yields the protein CASRTRPLFSGSSYEQYF.

The CDR3 sequence is CASSPRRLANTGELFF. Written as DNA, the CDR3 is TGTGCCAGCAGCCCCCGGCGACTTGCGAACACCGGGGAGCTGTTTTTT. The chain has TRBV2 and TRBJ2-2; no clear D. Deletions cut 6 bases from V and 0 bases from J, with 14 bases between. CDR1 and CDR2 from the germline V gene are SNHLY and FYNNEI. There are 16 residues in the CDR3.

V usage is TRBV5-1 and J usage is TRBJ2-7, with TRBD1 as a possible D gene (5 bases). Trimming stripped 5 bases from V and 2 bases from J, with 14 bases between. In germline, CDR1 is SGHRS, CDR2 YFSETQ. This CDR3 contains 14 residues. The CDR3 region has the DNA TGCGCCAGCAGTCCCACCCAGGGCACCTACGAGCAGTACTTC. Translation: CASSPTQGTYEQYF.

To note about this clone: A read error may be the cause here, since a much bigger clone is one base away. The rearrangement joins TRBV6-4 to TRBJ2-2; the D is unclear. In germline, CDR1 is MRHNA, CDR2 SNTAGT. The CDR3 length is 14 residues. V lost 0 bases and J lost 3, with 5 bases in between. The CDR3 DNA sequence: TGTGCCAGCAGTGACTCATGTCACACCGGGGAGCTGTTTTTT. It translates to CASSDSCHTGELFF.

V is TRBV7-2 and J is TRBJ2-1; D is uncertain. V was shortened by 1 base and J by 1 base, with 11 bases between the two germline ends. Germline CDR1 is SGHTA and CDR2 is FQGNSA. CDR3 size: 16 residues. The CDR3 region is CASSLEVDTSYNEQFF. The DNA for the CDR3 is TGTGCCAGCAGCTTAGAAGTGGATACTTCCTACAATGAGCAGTTCTTC.

V is TRBV28 and J is TRBJ1-5; tentative D call: TRBD1 (6 bases). CDR3 length: 14 amino acids. Germline V gene lookup returns CDR1 MDHEN and CDR2 SYDVKM. V was clipped by 2 bases and J by 7 bases, with 12 bases between them. The CDR3 region has the DNA TGTGCCAGCAGTTTACAGGGGATCGGCCAGCCCCAGCATTTT. Translated, it gives CASSLQGIGQPQHF.

Ten or more counts support this clone. V usage is TRBV29-1 and J usage is TRBJ1-1, with D perhaps matching TRBD1 (6 bases). The V end was cut by 6 bases, the J end by 5 bases, with 13 bases between. Per germline, CDR1 SQVTM and CDR2 ANQGSEA. The CDR3 covers 12 residues. Written as DNA, the CDR3 is TGCAGCGTAACAGGGTGGAGAACTGAAGCTTTCTTT. It translates to CSVTGWRTEAFF.

The chain combines TRBV10-3 with TRBJ2-7; 8 nucleotides match TRBD2. J was trimmed by 0 bases and V by 10 bases; bases with no gene match: 8. The CDR3 has 14 amino acids. CDR1 ENHRY and CDR2 SYGVKD come from the germline V gene. The CDR3 region is CATSGGLLSYEQYF. CDR3 DNA: TGTGCCACCAGCGGGGGATTACTCTCCTACGAGCAGTACTTC.

V usage is TRBV5-1 and J usage is TRBJ2-7; perhaps TRBD1 as D (6 bases). CDR1 and CDR2 (germline): SGHRS, YFSETQ. Trimming stripped 5 bases from V and 7 bases from J, with 13 bases between. The CDR3 runs to 12 residues. CDR3 nucleotides: TGCGCCAGCAGTTTCCCAGGGGAAGAGCAGTACTTC. Translating it yields CASSFPGEEQYF.

The genes are TRBV5-1 and TRBJ2-3; possible D gene TRBD1, 5 bases. The CDR3 covers 14 residues. With 4 bases removed from V and 4 bases from J, the gap between germline ends came to 13 bases. Germline V gene lookup returns CDR1 SGHRS and CDR2 YFSETQ. This CDR3 reads CASSEAVTADTQYF. CDR3 DNA: TGCGCCAGCAGCGAGGCAGTGACAGCAGATACGCAGTATTTT. Filled out from reference TRBV5-1 and TRBJ2-3, the complete variable domain reads KAGVTQTPRYLIKTRGQQVTLSCSPISGHRSVSWYQQTPGQGLQFLFEYFSETQRNKGNFPGRFSGRQFSNSRSEMNVSTLELGDSALYLCASSEAVTADTQYFGPGTRLTVL.

Details on this clone: Other DNA sequences within the sample encode an identical CDR3. This sequence joins TRBV18 and TRBJ1-1; D is perhaps TRBD1 (5 bases). The CDR3 spans 13 residues. Trimming cost V 5 bases and J 1 base, with 8 bases left between them. Germline assignment: CDR1 KGHSH and CDR2 LQKENI. Here the CDR3 DNA reads TGTGCCAGCTCAGGACAAAAGAACACTGAAGCTTTCTTT. Translation: CASSGQKNTEAFF.

This clone was seen only once. This chain connects TRBV7-3 to TRBJ1-5; no reliable D call. Trimming left V 6 bases short and J 6 bases short, with 12 bases between. This CDR3 has 13 residues. The V gene's germline CDR1 is SGHTA and CDR2 FQGTGA. The CDR3 nucleotides are TGTGCCAGCAGTTTTCAGATCGGTCAGCCCCAGCATTTT. This codes for CASSFQIGQPQHF.

V is TRBV5-5 and J is TRBJ2-3, with 8 positions matching TRBD1. V lost 7 bases and J lost 2; bases outside the gene matches: 12. The CDR3 is 16 amino acids. The germline V gene encodes CDR1 SGHKS and CDR2 YYEKEE (reference sequence). This CDR3 reads CASQYRDRIFTDTQYF. The CDR3, as DNA: TGTGCCAGCCAATACCGGGACAGGATTTTCACAGATACGCAGTATTTT.

This chain connects TRBV5-5 to TRBJ2-7; D unclear. Germline V gene sequence: CDR1 SGHKS, CDR2 YYEKEE (reference sequence). The CDR3 length is 16 residues. V lost 5 bases and J lost 0, with 18 bases in between. The CDR3, as DNA: TGTGCCAGCAGTATCAGCCCTCGGCAGGTCTCCTACGAGCAGTACTTC. It encodes CASSISPRQVSYEQYF.

On this clone itself: Other DNA sequences of this sample code for an identical CDR3. V and J are TRBV6-6 and TRBJ1-5; perhaps TRBD1 as D (5 bases). The CDR3 contains 13 residues. V was shortened by 5 bases and J by 0 bases, with 5 bases between the two germline ends. Per germline, CDR1 MNHNY and CDR2 SVGAGI (reference sequence). Here the CDR3 reads CASSQGSNQPQHF. The CDR3 DNA is TGTGCCAGCAGTCAGGGTAGCAATCAGCCCCAGCATTTT.

The chain recombines TRBV30 with TRBJ2-5; D not resolved. Germline V lookup: CDR1 GTSNPN, CDR2 SVGIG (reference sequence). This CDR3 spans 12 amino acids. V was pared by 3 bases and J by 7 bases, with 12 bases between. CDR3 nucleotide sequence: TGTGCCTGGAGCGCCCTCCTTTCGACCCAGTACTTC. This translates into CAWSALLSTQYF.

The chain has TRBV2 and TRBJ1-5; 9 bases are shared with TRBD1. V was clipped by 5 bases and J by 6 bases; unmatched bases: 11. CDR1 and CDR2 from the germline V gene are SNHLY and FYNNEI. The CDR3 length is 16 residues. The DNA for the CDR3 is TGTGCCAGCAGTAAACGTACAGGGGGCGCGGTTCAGCCCCAGCATTTT. Its protein product is CASSKRTGGAVQPQHF.

This chain links TRBV9 with TRBJ1-3; maybe TRBD1 (6 bases). V lost 0 bases, J lost 4 bases, and 11 bases lay in between. The CDR3 is made up of 15 amino acids. CDR1 SGDLS and CDR2 YYNGEE come from the germline V gene. The CDR3 DNA is TGTGCCAGCAGCGTAGCGGCAGGGGAAGGAAACACCATATATTTT. Translating it yields CASSVAAGEGNTIYF.

This clone came up a few times. Other DNA sequences in the sample encode the same CDR3. The genes are TRBV30 and TRBJ1-5, with a tentative D call TRBD1 (6 bases). Germline values: CDR1 GTSNPN, CDR2 SVGIG (reference sequence). Trimming took 0 bases from V and 2 from J, leaving 8 bases between them. The CDR3 totals 14 residues. Here the CDR3 DNA reads TGTGCCTGGAGTGTAGGGGGTGGCAATCAGCCCCAGCATTTT. Translation: CAWSVGGGNQPQHF.